This TCR beta chain was obtained from a study of blood T cell repertoires in COVID-19. Background on the study: T cells, B-cell-depleted T cells, or PBMCs provided the cDNA or gDNA that served as material.

The ends were cut back, 4 bases at V and 8 bases at J, with 17 bases in the middle. The CDR3 is 14 residues long. The germline V gene has CDR1 GTSNPN and CDR2 SVGIG (reference sequence). Original processing notes: The authors estimated nucleated cell counts from reference gene primer amplification. Profiled with immunoSEQ multiplex PCR; TCRdb holds only in-frame clones, not every one. That table furnishes V, J and clone size, whereas the DNA furnished D and trimming. The sample has 250,000 or so clones, around 87% seen once. The source material was peripheral blood. The V and J genes are TRBV30 and TRBJ1-4; weak D call: TRBD1 (6 bases). This receptor was identified in a woman in her fifties or sixties with COVID-19, enrolled during active disease. The CDR3 DNA follows: TGTGCCTGGACCAACCCAGGGGCTGGCGAAAAACTGTTTTTT. The encoded protein is CAWTNPGAGEKLFF. Supplemented by reference TRBV30 and TRBJ1-4, the full variable domain reads SQTIHQWPATLVQPVGSPLSLECTVEGTSNPNLYWYRQAAGRGLQLLFYSVGIGQISSEVPQNLSASRPQDRQFILSSKKLLLSDSGFYLCAWTNPGAGEKLFFGSGTQLSVL.